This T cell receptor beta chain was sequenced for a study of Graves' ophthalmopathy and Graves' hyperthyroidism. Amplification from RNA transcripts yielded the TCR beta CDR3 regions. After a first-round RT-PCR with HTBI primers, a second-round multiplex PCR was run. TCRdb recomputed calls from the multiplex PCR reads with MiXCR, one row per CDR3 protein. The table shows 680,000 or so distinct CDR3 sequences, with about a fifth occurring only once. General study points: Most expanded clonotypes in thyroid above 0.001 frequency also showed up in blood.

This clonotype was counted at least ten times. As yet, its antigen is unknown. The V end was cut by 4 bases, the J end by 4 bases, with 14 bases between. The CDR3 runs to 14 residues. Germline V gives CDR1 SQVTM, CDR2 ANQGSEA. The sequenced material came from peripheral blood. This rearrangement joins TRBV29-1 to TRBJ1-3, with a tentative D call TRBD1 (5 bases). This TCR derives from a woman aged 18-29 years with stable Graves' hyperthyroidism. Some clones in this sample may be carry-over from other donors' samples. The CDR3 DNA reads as TGCAGCGTTGGAGGGAGGGGAGAAGGAAACACCATATATTTT. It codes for CSVGGRGEGNTIYF. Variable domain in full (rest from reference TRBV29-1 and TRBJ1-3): SAVISQKPSRDICQRGTSLTIQCQVDSQVTMMFWYRQQPGQSLTLIATANQGSEATYESGFVIDKFPISRPNLTFSTLTVSNMSPEDSSIYLCSVGGRGEGNTIYFGEGSWLTVV.